The 21 T cell receptor beta chains in this list originate from one sample, sequenced in a study of T-cell reconstitution after alpha-beta-depleted transplantation in children. The authors prepared the TCRbeta library with unique molecular identifiers. Via MiXCR, TCRdb re-called the PCR reads, giving one row per CDR3 protein. The sample contains some 340,000 distinct CDR3 sequences, around 10% of which appear only once. This specimen was PBMCs from the stem cell graft donor, taken from the stem cell graft. The receptors stem from a human donor who donated a stem cell graft to a child with acute lymphoblastic leukemia.

This clonotype has more than one count but fewer than ten. CDR3 sequence reads: CATRPGNYGYTF. Written as DNA, the CDR3 is TGTGCCACTCGGCCGGGTAACTATGGCTACACCTTC. This chain uses TRBV10-3 with TRBJ1-2, with D unclear. Trimming pared 10 bases from V and 1 base from J, leaving 10 bases between. The CDR3 has 12 amino acids. CDR1 is ENHRY, CDR2 SYGVKD, per germline.

V is TRBV2 and J is TRBJ2-1, with D perhaps TRBD2 (6 bases). CDR3 size: 14 residues. Trimming left V 6 bases short and J 6 bases short, with 15 bases between. CDR1 SNHLY and CDR2 FYNNEI come from the germline V gene. The CDR3 reads CASSDPGTLNEQFF. As DNA, the CDR3 is TGTGCCAGCAGCGACCCTGGGACTCTCAATGAGCAGTTCTTC.

V usage is TRBV5-1 and J usage is TRBJ2-7, with no clear D. CDR1 is SGHRS, CDR2 YFSETQ, per germline. The CDR3 is made up of 14 amino acids. Trimming cost V 2 bases and J 4 bases, with 13 bases left between them. CDR3 sequence reads: CASSFPEAGYEQYF. The CDR3 region has the DNA TGCGCCAGCAGCTTTCCCGAGGCAGGATACGAGCAGTACTTC.

This clonotype was recorded once. The rearrangement joins TRBV27 to TRBJ2-3, with 7 bases aligning to TRBD2. Trimming cost V 4 bases and J 3 bases; bases outside gene matches: 16. The CDR3 totals 18 residues. Germline V gene sequence: CDR1 MNHEY, CDR2 SMNVEV (reference sequence). CDR3 sequence reads: CASSSRLVGGVGTDTQYF. For the CDR3, the DNA is TGTGCCAGCAGTTCTCGACTAGTGGGAGGGGTTGGGACAGATACGCAGTATTTT.

The table lists this clonotype with a few counts. This chain joins TRBV9 and TRBJ1-3; TRBD1 agrees at 11 bases. The germline V gene has CDR1 SGDLS and CDR2 YYNGEE. The CDR3 runs 16 residues. The ends lost 4 bases at V and 4 bases at J; junction bases unmatched: 7. This chain's CDR3 is CASSPTDRGRGNTIYF. The CDR3 DNA sequence: TGTGCCAGCAGCCCGACGGACAGGGGGCGCGGAAACACCATATATTTT. The full variable domain, rest sourced from reference TRBV9 and TRBJ1-3, is DSGVTQTPKHLITATGQRVTLRCSPRSGDLSVYWYQQSLDQGLQFLIQYYNGEERAKGNILERFSAQQFPDLHSELNLSSLELGDSALYFCASSPTDRGRGNTIYFGEGSWLTVV.

The gene calls are TRBV9 and TRBJ2-6, with 8 bases that match TRBD1. The CDR3 has 18 residues. Trimming removed 4 bases from V and 2 bases from J; junction bases left unmatched: 11. CDR1 and CDR2 from the germline V gene are SGDLS and YYNGEE. The CDR3 DNA sequence: TGTGCCAGCAGCTTATCGGGACAGGTCCGAACTGGGGCCAACGTCCTGACTTTC. Translation gives CASSLSGQVRTGANVLTF.

The V and J genes are TRBV12-3 or TRBV12-4 and TRBJ1-2; TRBD1 might be the D (6 bases). With 6 bases removed from V and 3 bases from J, the gap between germline ends came to 8 bases. The CDR3 is 12 residues long. CDR3 in amino acids: CASRGADYGYTF. CDR3 DNA: TGTGCCAGCAGGGGGGCGGACTATGGCTACACCTTC.

Many counts were recorded for this clonotype. The chain joins TRBV12-3 or TRBV12-4 to TRBJ2-6, with no clear D. The CDR3 has 15 amino acids. V gave up 3 bases and J gave up 1 base, with 7 bases separating them. The CDR3 reads CASSFEASGANVLTF. The CDR3 DNA is TGTGCCAGCAGTTTTGAAGCTTCTGGGGCCAACGTCCTGACTTTC.

This clonotype appeared a few times. This chain links TRBV7-2 with TRBJ2-1; tentatively, D is TRBD1 or TRBD2 (6 bases each). The CDR3 is 15 residues long. Germline V CDR1 and CDR2: SGHTA, FQGNSA. V was trimmed by 6 bases and J by 2 bases, leaving 14 bases between them. CDR3 bases: TGTGCCAGCAGGGGGGGCGGTTATACCTACAATGAGCAGTTCTTC. Protein sequence: CASRGGGYTYNEQFF. Looking up the rest from reference TRBV7-2 and TRBJ2-1 gives the full variable domain: GAGVSQSPSNKVTEKGKDVELRCDPISGHTALYWYRQSLGQGLEFLIYFQGNSAPDKSGLPSDRFSAERTGGSVSTLTIQRTQQEDSAVYLCASRGGGYTYNEQFFGPGTRLTVL.

This clonotype was observed a handful of times. J is TRBJ2-1 and V is TRBV11-2, with 13 nucleotides matching TRBD2. Germline CDR1 is SGHAT and CDR2 is FQNNGV. Trimming cost V 4 bases and J 8 bases; bases outside gene matches: 8. The CDR3 has 16 residues. In DNA form, the CDR3 reads TGTGCCAGCAGCTCAGAGGGACTAGCGGGACTAGATGAGCAGTTCTTC. It specifies CASSSEGLAGLDEQFF.

The genes are TRBV20-1 and TRBJ2-7; 8 bases map to TRBD2. V shed 0 bases, J shed 3 bases, and the junction held 10 bases outside the gene matches. This CDR3 spans 16 amino acids. The germline V gene has CDR1 DFQATT and CDR2 SNEGSKA (reference sequence). In DNA, the CDR3 is TGCAGTGCTAGAGATGCGGGTCGGGAGGGCCTCTACGAGCAGTACTTC. Protein: CSARDAGREGLYEQYF.

The chain employs TRBV7-9 and TRBJ2-7; tentative D call: TRBD1 (6 bases). Germline-derived CDR1 and CDR2 are SEHNR and FQNEAQ (reference sequence). Trimming removed 4 bases at V and 4 bases at J, with 14 bases between. The CDR3 sequence is 14 residues long. The CDR3 protein is CASSWRQADYEQYF. CDR3 nucleotides: TGTGCCAGCAGCTGGCGACAGGCCGATTACGAGCAGTACTTC.

This clonotype was counted many times. The rearrangement joins TRBV28 to TRBJ1-1; D gene ambiguous. CDR1 is MDHEN, CDR2 SYDVKM, per germline. V lost 7 bases, J lost 0 bases, and 3 bases lay in between. The CDR3 runs 11 residues. CDR3 DNA sequence: TGTGCCAGCAAAATGAACACTGAAGCTTTCTTT. Protein: CASKMNTEAFF. Full variable domain (outside the CDR3, taken from reference TRBV28 and TRBJ1-1): DVKVTQSSRYLVKRTGEKVFLECVQDMDHENMFWYRQDPGLGLRLIYFSYDVKMKEKGDIPEGYSVSREKKERFSLILESASTNQTSMYLCASKMNTEAFFGQGTRLTVV.

This clonotype came up a few times. J is TRBJ1-5 and V is TRBV5-6; D is unresolved. V gave up 2 bases and J gave up 4 bases, with 16 bases separating them. CDR3 length equals 16 residues. Germline V gives CDR1 SGHDT, CDR2 YYEEEE. The CDR3, as DNA: TGTGCCAGCAGCTTATGGCGGGTCGATTTTAATCAGCCCCAGCATTTT. Amino acids: CASSLWRVDFNQPQHF.

V is TRBV28 and J is TRBJ1-2; unclear D gene. This CDR3 spans 14 amino acids. Per the germline V gene, CDR1 is MDHEN and CDR2 is SYDVKM. V lost 4 bases and J 8 bases, leaving 17 bases between the germline ends. CDR3 sequence: CASSWGSSRWGYTF. Here the CDR3 DNA reads TGTGCCAGCAGTTGGGGATCTTCCCGTTGGGGCTACACCTTC.

This clonotype was detected a few times. V is TRBV6-5 and J is TRBJ2-5; unclear D gene. The CDR3 runs 13 residues. Germline CDR1 and CDR2: MNHEY and SVGAGI. Between the trimmed V and J ends, which lost 5 bases and 1 base, there was a span of 8 bases. DNA for the CDR3: TGTGCCAGCAGTCGACCGATCCAAGAGACCCAGTACTTC. Translation gives CASSRPIQETQYF.

This clonotype was detected only a few times. The genes are TRBV9 and TRBJ2-4, with D possibly called TRBD1 or TRBD2 (5 bases each). This CDR3 contains 15 residues. Trimming took 0 bases from V and 3 from J, leaving 10 bases between them. Per germline, CDR1 SGDLS and CDR2 YYNGEE. CDR3 sequence (DNA): TGTGCCAGCAGCGTAGGAGGGGCGGGCAAAAACATTCAGTACTTC. Translated, it gives CASSVGGAGKNIQYF.

This sequence joins TRBV24-1 and TRBJ2-1, with D unresolved. Germline V gene sequence: CDR1 KGHDR, CDR2 SFDVKD. Between the trimmed V and J ends, which lost 4 bases and 4 bases, there was a span of 13 bases. This CDR3 comprises 15 residues. CDR3 region: CATSDSSTIYNEQFF. The CDR3 nucleotides read TGTGCCACCAGTGACTCATCGACGATTTACAATGAGCAGTTCTTC.

The chain links TRBV20-1 to TRBJ2-7; TRBD2 matches 8 bases. The germline V gene encodes CDR1 DFQATT and CDR2 SNEGSKA (reference sequence). After removal of 0 bases from V and 2 bases from J, the junction contained 6 bases not matched to a gene. This CDR3 has 15 amino acids. The CDR3 protein is CSARDLVSGTYEQYF. In DNA form, the CDR3 reads TGCAGTGCTAGAGATCTCGTTAGCGGGACCTACGAGCAGTACTTC.

The sample holds a few counts of this clonotype. This chain links TRBV4-1 with TRBJ2-7; D is ambiguous. This CDR3 is 13 amino acids long. Germline values: CDR1 MGHRA, CDR2 YSYEKL. The V end was cut by 5 bases, the J end by 6 bases, with 14 bases between. Here the CDR3 DNA reads TGCGCCAGCAGCTCCCCCCGACTTGGCGAGCAGTACTTC. Translated: CASSSPRLGEQYF.

Only a few counts were recorded for this clonotype. This chain uses TRBV13 with TRBJ2-3, with a weak D call TRBD1 (6 bases). The germline CDR1 and CDR2 sequences are PRHDT and FYEKMQ (reference sequence). Trimming shortened V by 3 bases and J by 3 bases, and 13 bases separated the two germline ends. The CDR3 totals 15 residues. In nucleotides, the CDR3 is TGTGCCAGCAGCTTTGAAGGGGGAAGAACAGATACGCAGTATTTT. Protein: CASSFEGGRTDTQYF.